This TCR beta chain was sequenced for a study of blood T cell repertoires in COVID-19. This CDR3 has 19 residues. Germline CDR1 is SGHVS and CDR2 is FNYEAQ. Germline trimming cut 4 bases from V and 5 bases from J; bases unmatched to any gene: 17. This table comes from immunoSEQ multiplex PCR, and its TCRdb copy is limited to in-frame clones, with some not included. The sample holds around 300,000 clones, 90% to 95% seen once. This chain links TRBV7-6 with TRBJ2-1, with 10 bases aligning to TRBD2. The sequencing input was peripheral blood. The sequence was obtained from a woman aged 25 to 39 with COVID-19, enrolled during active disease. In nucleotides, the CDR3 is TGTGCCAGCAGCTCAAGGGTGGGGAGCGGGAGGGACCTAGACAATGAGCAGTTCTTC. Translation gives CASSSRVGSGRDLDNEQFF.